This entry lists 26 T cell receptor beta chains sequenced from one sample in a study of human T cells and chemical hapten exposure. Time point denoted: patch test 1, 2 weeks after DPC sensitization. This sample's treatment: therapeutic diphenylcyclopropenone sensitization with weekly scalp DPC. TCRdb re-analysed the RACE reads in MiXCR, keeping a single row per CDR3 protein. The sample holds around 74,000 distinct CDR3 sequences, 25% to 40% seen once. The sample here was whole blood, taken in connection with sensitization to the hapten diphenylcyclopropenone (DPC). These receptors were obtained from a man between 40 and 49 years old with alopecia areata. Some clones in this sample may be carry-over from other donors' samples.

This clonotype was observed a handful of times. This rearrangement joins TRBV7-3 to TRBJ2-1; 10 bases match TRBD2. V lost 5 bases, J lost 9 bases, and 4 bases stayed unmatched. Germline V gene sequence: CDR1 SGHTA, CDR2 FQGTGA. The CDR3 runs to 13 residues. The CDR3 bases are TGTGCCAGCAGCCCTAGCGGGAGAGGTGAGCAGTTCTTC. Translation gives CASSPSGRGEQFF. The entire variable domain, with the rest obtained from reference TRBV7-3 and TRBJ2-1, is as follows: GAGVSQTPSNKVTEKGKYVELRCDPISGHTALYWYRQSLGQGPEFLIYFQGTGAADDSGLPNDRFFAVRPEGSVSTLKIQRTERGDSAVYLCASSPSGRGEQFFGPGTRLTVL.

There are a few counts of this clonotype. The rearrangement links TRBV20-1 to TRBJ2-1; 12 nucleotides agree with TRBD2. Trimming at V came to 6 bases and at J to 10 bases, leaving 16 bases not matched to a gene. This CDR3 comprises 16 residues. In germline, CDR1 is DFQATT, CDR2 SNEGSKA (reference sequence). CDR3 sequence: CSAIPGASGRGREQFF. The CDR3 DNA sequence: TGCAGTGCGATCCCGGGGGCTAGCGGGAGGGGCAGGGAGCAGTTCTTC.

This clonotype was picked up a small number of times. This CDR3 is CASSQERESSYNEQFF. The CDR3 bases are TGTGCCAGCAGCCAAGAACGGGAGAGCTCCTACAATGAGCAGTTCTTC. The chain has TRBV14 and TRBJ2-1; tentatively, D is TRBD2 (6 bases). The CDR3 loop spans 16 amino acids. The V gene lost 0 bases and the J gene lost 0 bases, with 9 bases spanning the gap. Germline V gene lookup returns CDR1 SGHDN and CDR2 FVKESK.

This clonotype appeared a few times. The chain has TRBV27 and TRBJ1-2; 10 bases are shared with TRBD1. Germline V gene data show CDR1 as MNHEY and CDR2 as SMNVEV (reference sequence). The CDR3 extends over 15 amino acids. V lost 4 bases, J lost 6 bases, and 8 bases stayed unmatched. This CDR3 reads CASSWGGQGINGYTF. CDR3 in DNA: TGTGCCAGCAGTTGGGGGGGACAGGGGATAAATGGCTACACCTTC.

This clonotype occurred a few times. CDR3 region: CASSLFGVAYNEQFF. The CDR3 DNA sequence: TGTGCCAGCAGTTTATTTGGGGTAGCCTACAATGAGCAGTTCTTC. The V and J genes are TRBV28 and TRBJ2-1; D is unresolved. The CDR3 is made up of 15 amino acids. Germline V gene sequence: CDR1 MDHEN, CDR2 SYDVKM. The ends were cut back, 1 base at V and 2 bases at J, with 9 bases in the middle.

There are a few counts of this clonotype. The chain links TRBV4-3 to TRBJ2-7; D is unclear. The CDR3 extends over 13 amino acids. With 1 base removed from V and 6 bases from J, the gap between germline ends came to 10 bases. The germline CDR1 and CDR2 sequences are LGHNA and YSLEER. CDR3 amino acids: CASSQVPGSEQYF. The CDR3 region has the DNA TGCGCCAGCAGCCAAGTCCCGGGTAGCGAGCAGTACTTC.

The chain links TRBV5-1 to TRBJ2-1; 7 bases line up with TRBD2. The V gene end was trimmed by 0 bases and the J gene end by 5 bases; junction bases not matched to a gene: 11. CDR3 size: 17 residues. Germline loops: CDR1 SGHRS, CDR2 YFSETQ. The CDR3 DNA follows: TGCGCCAGCAGCTTGGGGGTAGCGGGTCGGTTTAACAATGAGCAGTTCTTC. Translating it yields CASSLGVAGRFNNEQFF.

This rearrangement joins TRBV7-8 to TRBJ1-6; 9 bases map to TRBD1. V lost 1 base, J lost 7 bases, and 5 bases stayed unmatched. The CDR3 has 16 amino acids. CDR1 is SGHVS and CDR2 is FQNEAQ in the germline V gene. This chain's CDR3 is CASSLEDRGRNSPLHF. The CDR3 nucleotides read TGTGCCAGCAGCTTAGAAGACAGGGGGAGGAATTCACCCCTCCACTTT. Complete variable domain (other parts from reference TRBV7-8 and TRBJ1-6): GAGVSQSPRYKVAKRGQDVALRCDPISGHVSLFWYQQALGQGPEFLTYFQNEAQLDKSGLPSDRFFAERPEGSVSTLKIQRTQQEDSAVYLCASSLEDRGRNSPLHFGNGTRLTVT.

V gene TRBV6-1 combines with J gene TRBJ1-5, with D unresolved. Trimming shortened V by 2 bases and J by 3 bases, and 11 bases separated the two germline ends. Germline V lookup: CDR1 MNHNS, CDR2 SASEGT. The CDR3 runs 15 residues. As DNA, the CDR3 is TGTGCCAGCAGTGAACGGAAGAGCTACAATCAGCCCCAGCATTTT. Protein: CASSERKSYNQPQHF.

This clonotype was picked up a small number of times. The chain employs TRBV6-1 and TRBJ1-1; D is possibly TRBD1 (6 bases). V gave up 8 bases and J gave up 5 bases, with 15 bases separating them. This CDR3 contains 13 residues. CDR1 and CDR2 (germline): MNHNS, SASEGT. CDR3: CASATDSWTEAFF. For the CDR3, the DNA is TGTGCCAGCGCAACGGACAGTTGGACTGAAGCTTTCTTT.

The chain carries TRBV7-2 and TRBJ1-5; the D gene is possibly TRBD1 (5 bases). Deletions cut 5 bases from V and 0 bases from J, with 20 bases between. The germline CDR1 and CDR2 sequences are SGHTA and FQGNSA. The CDR3 runs 18 residues. Here the CDR3 DNA reads TGTGCCAGCAGCCCATTTTCTTGGGACTCACTTAGCAATCAGCCCCAGCATTTT. Amino acids: CASSPFSWDSLSNQPQHF.

This clonotype was picked up a small number of times. This chain joins TRBV5-1 and TRBJ2-6; the match to TRBD1 covers 8 bases. This CDR3 is built from 20 residues. In germline, CDR1 is SGHRS, CDR2 YFSETQ. V was pared by 3 bases and J by 1 base, with 15 bases of the junction left unmatched. The CDR3 coding sequence is TGCGCCAGCAGCTCCCCTTCTCCGGGCACAGGGGGGTCTGGGGCCAACGTCCTGACTTTC. As protein: CASSSPSPGTGGSGANVLTF.

A few counts support this clonotype. Compared with germline, one end of the junction differs, possibly owing to a read error. The rearrangement links TRBV20-1 to TRBJ2-7; 9 bases line up with TRBD2. CDR3 length equals 16 residues. The germline V gene encodes CDR1 DFQATT and CDR2 SNEGSKA (reference sequence). CDR3 sequence: CSARGGSGSHTYEQYF. The CDR3 coding sequence is TGCAGTGCCAGAGGGGGTAGCGGGAGTCATACCTACGAGCAGTACTTC.

This clonotype was seen more than once but under ten times. This chain uses TRBV5-1 with TRBJ2-1, with TRBD2 matching 8 bases. The germline gives CDR1 SGHRS, CDR2 YFSETQ. This CDR3 has 15 amino acids. V was clipped by 4 bases and J by 7 bases; unmatched bases: 10. CDR3 loop: CASSDTTSAINEQFF. The CDR3 DNA is TGCGCCAGCAGCGACACGACTAGCGCTATTAATGAGCAGTTCTTC. The whole variable domain, filled in from reference TRBV5-1 and TRBJ2-1, reads KAGVTQTPRYLIKTRGQQVTLSCSPISGHRSVSWYQQTPGQGLQFLFEYFSETQRNKGNFPGRFSGRQFSNSRSEMNVSTLELGDSALYLCASSDTTSAINEQFFGPGTRLTVL.

This clonotype was counted a few times. The chain couples TRBV12-3 or TRBV12-4 to TRBJ2-3; D gene ambiguous. This CDR3 comprises 11 residues. V shed 5 bases and J shed 5 bases, with 5 bases lying between them. CDR3 loop: CASSPQDTQYF. The CDR3, as DNA: TGTGCCAGCAGTCCACAAGATACGCAGTATTTT.

The CDR3 region has the DNA TGTGCCATCAGTGACCCACTAGCGGGAGCCTACAATGAGCAGTTCTTC. Translating gives CAISDPLAGAYNEQFF. The chain couples TRBV10-3 to TRBJ2-1; 11 bases map to TRBD2. Trimming at V came to 3 bases and at J to 2 bases, leaving 3 bases not matched to a gene. The CDR3 runs 16 residues. Germline loops: CDR1 ENHRY, CDR2 SYGVKD.

This clonotype occurred many times. The chain links TRBV24-1 to TRBJ2-5, with D tentatively TRBD1 (6 bases). Trimming shortened V by 2 bases and J by 0 bases, and 9 bases separated the two germline ends. Per the germline V gene, CDR1 is KGHDR and CDR2 is SFDVKD. The CDR3 extends over 15 amino acids. The DNA of the CDR3 is TGTGCCACCAGTGATTCGGACAGAAACCAAGAGACCCAGTACTTC. Its translation: CATSDSDRNQETQYF.

For the CDR3, the DNA is TGTGCCAGCAGCGTAGGGACTAGCGGGAGGCGAACAGATACGCAGTATTTT. Protein: CASSVGTSGRRTDTQYF. The rearrangement uses TRBV9 and TRBJ2-3; 14 positions match TRBD2. The CDR3 runs 17 residues. Germline V lookup: CDR1 SGDLS, CDR2 YYNGEE. V shed 0 bases and J 3 bases; nucleotides not matched to a gene: 3.

The V call is TRBV25-1, the J call TRBJ2-1; 11 bases line up with TRBD2. The CDR3 length is 15 residues. J was trimmed by 1 base and V by 4 bases; bases with no gene match: 0. Germline V gives CDR1 MGHDK, CDR2 SYGVNS. The CDR3 region is CASSGTSGSYNEQFF. CDR3 nucleotides: TGTGCCAGCAGTGGGACTAGCGGGTCCTACAATGAGCAGTTCTTC.

This clonotype was detected only a few times. The gene calls are TRBV7-9 and TRBJ2-7; 10 positions agree with TRBD2. The CDR3 has 19 residues. Germline values: CDR1 SEHNR, CDR2 FQNEAQ (reference sequence). V was clipped by 4 bases and J by 2 bases; unmatched bases: 17. In nucleotides, the CDR3 is TGTGCCAGCAGCTCCGAAAGCCTAGCGGGGGCCGTAGGTGCCTACGAGCAGTACTTC. This translates into CASSSESLAGAVGAYEQYF.

The V and J genes are TRBV11-2 and TRBJ2-1, with 11 nucleotides matching TRBD2. CDR3 length equals 15 residues. Unmatched junction bases numbered 5, after V lost 1 base and J lost 9 bases. CDR1 is SGHAT and CDR2 is FQNNGV in the germline V gene. The CDR3 DNA is TGTGCCAGCAGCTTAGTGGGACTAGCGGAAGGTGAGCAGTTCTTC. The encoded protein is CASSLVGLAEGEQFF.

The genes are TRBV12-3 or TRBV12-4 and TRBJ2-2; the D is unclear. Deletions cut 5 bases from V and 6 bases from J, with 7 bases between. The CDR3 has 12 residues. CDR3 region: CASSDVSGELFF. The CDR3 region has the DNA TGTGCCAGCAGTGATGTTTCCGGGGAGCTGTTTTTT.

This clonotype appeared many times. This chain connects TRBV12-3 or TRBV12-4 to TRBJ2-3; D is undetermined. V was clipped by 5 bases and J by 1 base, with 13 bases between them. The CDR3 runs to 15 residues. CDR3 sequence (DNA): TGTGCCAGCAGTCCGGCACGGTGGGGCACAGATACGCAGTATTTT. Translating it yields CASSPARWGTDTQYF.

J is TRBJ1-2 and V is TRBV20-1; D is uncertain. This CDR3 is built from 14 residues. The V gene lost 3 bases and the J gene lost 7 bases, with 18 bases spanning the gap. CDR1 DFQATT and CDR2 SNEGSKA come from the germline V gene (reference sequence). CDR3 nucleotide sequence: TGCAGTGCTAGTGAACAGTCCCGGTCCGGTGGCTACACCTTC. Protein sequence: CSASEQSRSGGYTF.

The chain uses TRBV9 and TRBJ2-1; 11 bases are a match to TRBD2. There are 15 residues in the CDR3. Losses at the gene ends were 0 bases for V and 5 bases for J; bases not matched to a gene: 1. Germline-derived CDR1 and CDR2 are SGDLS and YYNGEE. CDR3: CASSVGLAGNNEQFF. DNA of the CDR3: TGTGCCAGCAGCGTAGGACTAGCGGGGAACAATGAGCAGTTCTTC.

In this sample, this clonotype turned up once. This rearrangement joins TRBV25-1 to TRBJ2-6; D gene ambiguous. The V and J ends lost 2 bases and 3 bases respectively, with 8 bases between them. CDR3 length: 15 amino acids. Germline loops: CDR1 MGHDK, CDR2 SYGVNS. The CDR3 DNA reads as TGTGCCAGCAGTGAACTTGGTGTTGGGGCCAACGTCCTGACTTTC. Translating it yields CASSELGVGANVLTF.